Listed below are T cell receptor beta chains from one sample, sequenced in a study of human T cells and chemical hapten exposure. TCRdb reanalysed the RACE reads using MiXCR and keeps one entry per CDR3 protein. The data hold around 69,000 distinct CDR3 sequences, with 6.5% to 10% observed a single time. The specimen comprised whole blood, sampled in connection with sensitization to the hapten diphenylcyclopropenone (DPC). These receptor sequences come from a woman between 45 and 65 years old with alopecia areata. Some clones in this sample may be carry-over from other donors' samples. CDR3s include the opening cysteine and the closing phenylalanine or tryptophan. D genes are given only for firm matches.

>NA|TRBV10-3
CAISEGGQPQHF
>NA|TRBV6-5
CASRGGGPQHF
>NA|TRBV7-9
CASSLAVPGANVLTF
>NA|TRBV19
CATRSGYTEAFF
>NA|TRBV4-3
CASSQELGPMNTEAFF
>TRBD1|TRBV18
CASSPDREGYTF
>NA|TRBV7-2
CASSTNYQETQYF
>NA|TRBV7-8
CASSFGGPGNTIYF
>NA|TRBV29-1
CSASTRLGSTDEQFF
>TRBD1|TRBV20-1
CSARVKGANTEAFF
>NA|TRBV7-9
CASSLGSGNEKLFF
>TRBD1|TRBV28
CASGQGGEEQFF
>NA|TRBV12-3/TRBV12-4
CASSFQRDYGYTF
>NA|TRBV27
CASGRADTQYF
>NA|TRBV28
CASSSPGGRSSYEQYF
>NA|TRBV27
CASSFGQKEFYGYTF
>TRBD1|TRBV7-6
CASSLEMVGGENEQYF
>NA|TRBV27
CASLAWPGSNQPQHF
>NA|TRBV28
CASITPDRGYTEAFF
>TRBD1|TRBV7-9
CASSPGQGFEAFF
>NA|TRBV10-3
CAISETDNSPLHF
>NA|TRBV2
CASSDLRKSVGSLHF
>TRBD2|TRBV27
CASMPGLAAQETQYF
>NA|TRBV20-1
CSAPGRWDTQYF
>TRBD2|TRBV6-2/TRBV6-3
CASSYQPGLAGSPREQYF
>NA|TRBV2
CASSDKGVDEKLFF
>NA|TRBV12-3/TRBV12-4
CASTHHISTATDTQYF
>NA|TRBV10-3
CAISEQGPYNEQFF
>NA|TRBV7-8
CASTLGHPNQPQHF
>NA|TRBV15
CATSRDHRDVWDQGNNEQFF
>NA|TRBV28
CATLIPTSSYNEQFF
>NA|TRBV7-2
CASSAQPLVSYNEQFF
>TRBD1|TRBV2
CASSKMSGGRDEQFF
>NA|TRBV5-5
CASSLGAGANVLTF
>NA|TRBV9
CASSPGNAEAFF
>NA|TRBV28
CASSFQGPYNSPLHF
>NA|TRBV29-1
CSVSPAAHTEAFF
>NA|TRBV3-1
CASSRLEGVPDTQYF